This T cell receptor beta chain is from a study of shared clonotypes between healthy human individuals. This CDR3 contains 16 residues. The ends lost 0 bases at V and 2 bases at J; junction bases unmatched: 5. Germline V gene sequence: CDR1 LGHNA, CDR2 YSLEER. Terminally differentiated effector memory CD45RA+ cells were excluded from the naive CD8 cells, which were CD45RO-negative and positively selected for CCR7. The table came from immunoSEQ multiplex PCR; TCRdb's copy has only in-frame clones and leaves some out. This table holds more than 600,000 clones, about 90% found once. Sequences were obtained from naive CD8+ T cells sorted from blood. The clonotype originates from a young man in good health. The gene calls are TRBV4-3 and TRBJ2-7, with 9 nucleotides matching TRBD2. CDR3 in DNA: TGCGCCAGCAGCCAAGATCGTAGCGGGGGAGCCTACGAGCAGTACTTC. It yields the protein CASSQDRSGGAYEQYF.